Shown below are 24 T cell receptor beta chains from a single sample sequenced in a study of radiotherapy plus CTLA-4 blockade in lung cancer. Here immunoSEQ multiplex PCR was the method, and the copy in TCRdb shows in-frame clones only, minus some. The repertoire holds tens of thousands of clones, with around 83% as singletons. The sample in question was peripheral blood, obtained from a patient treated with radiotherapy plus ipilimumab. All receptors come from a human donor with non-small cell lung cancer who had stable disease on radiotherapy plus ipilimumab.

This clone was observed a single time. The V gene is TRBV2, the J gene TRBJ2-1, with D possibly matching TRBD2 (6 bases). Trimming removed 10 bases at V and 5 bases at J, with 18 bases between. Germline CDR1 reads SNHLY; CDR2 reads FYNNEI. The CDR3 length is 14 residues. The CDR3 DNA follows: TGTGCCATCGAAGAGGGACTGCCCGACAATGAGCAGTTCTTC. As protein: CAIEEGLPDNEQFF.

The chain carries TRBV6-6 and TRBJ1-1; no definite D call. V was clipped by 3 bases and J by 7 bases, with 12 bases between them. The V gene's germline CDR1 is MNHNY and CDR2 SVGAGI (reference sequence). This CDR3 has 13 residues. This CDR3 is CASSYDPGGEAFF. The DNA of the CDR3 is TGTGCCAGCAGTTATGACCCGGGAGGTGAAGCTTTCTTT.

This clone has just a few counts. The chain has TRBV7-9 and TRBJ2-7; 11 bases map to TRBD2. The V segment lost 6 bases and the J segment 4 bases; nucleotides outside the gene matches: 2. Germline CDR1 reads SEHNR; CDR2 reads FQNEAQ (reference sequence). The CDR3 contains 13 residues. CDR3 in DNA: TGTGCCAGCAGATCTAGCGGGGGGTACGAGCAGTACTTC. This codes for CASRSSGGYEQYF.

The rearrangement uses TRBV28 and TRBJ1-1; no definite D call. The CDR3 spans 13 residues. V lost 7 bases and J lost 4, with 13 bases in between. Germline V gives CDR1 MDHEN, CDR2 SYDVKM. The DNA of the CDR3 is TGTGCCAGCACGCAACCCTTTTTCACTGAAGCTTTCTTT. Amino acids: CASTQPFFTEAFF.

This chain joins TRBV27 and TRBJ2-4; the match to TRBD1 covers 8 bases. The CDR3 loop spans 14 amino acids. CDR1 is MNHEY, CDR2 SMNVEV, per germline (reference sequence). V was pared by 6 bases and J by 6 bases, with 7 bases of the junction left unmatched. CDR3 nucleotides: TGTGCCAGCAGCCAGGGGGCGATAGGAAACATTCAGTACTTC. Translating it yields CASSQGAIGNIQYF.

CDR3 region: CASSDSSRGGGYTF. The CDR3 DNA sequence: TGTGCCAGCAGTGACTCGAGTCGGGGTGGTGGCTACACCTTC. The chain links TRBV6-4 to TRBJ1-2, with unresolved D. This CDR3 spans 14 amino acids. Trimming cost V 0 bases and J 7 bases, with 12 bases left between them. Germline CDR1 is MRHNA and CDR2 is SNTAGT.

The V call is TRBV2, the J call TRBJ2-5, with D hard to call. This CDR3 region has 13 residues. Germline lookup yields CDR1 SNHLY and CDR2 FYNNEI. Trimming shortened V by 3 bases and J by 2 bases, and 7 bases separated the two germline ends. For the CDR3, the DNA is TGTGCCAGCAGTGAGAACGGACAAGAGACCCAGTACTTC. Its translation: CASSENGQETQYF.

The chain is built from TRBV9 and TRBJ2-3, with D tentatively TRBD2 (6 bases). This CDR3 has 16 amino acids. V lost 1 base to trimming and J lost 3 bases, with 15 bases between them. CDR1 and CDR2 (germline): SGDLS, YYNGEE. For the CDR3, the DNA is TGTGCCAGCAGCGTATACACCTCTCGGGGGACAGATACGCAGTATTTT. Translating gives CASSVYTSRGTDTQYF.

The V gene is TRBV27, the J gene TRBJ1-5; TRBD1 might be the D (6 bases). The germline CDR1 and CDR2 sequences are MNHEY and SMNVEV (reference sequence). V dropped 5 bases and J dropped 3 bases, with 11 bases sitting between them. The CDR3 has 14 residues. The CDR3 loop is CASSLGQSNQPQHF. CDR3 sequence (DNA): TGTGCCAGCAGTCTAGGACAGTCCAATCAGCCCCAGCATTTT.

The CDR3 DNA reads TGTGCCAGCAGTTTGACTGTCTCCTACGAGCAGTACTTC. This encodes CASSLTVSYEQYF. The chain employs TRBV6-5 and TRBJ2-7, with D uncertain. The CDR3 sequence is 13 residues long. Trimming pared 4 bases from V and 0 bases from J, leaving 7 bases between. Germline V gene sequence: CDR1 MNHEY, CDR2 SVGAGI.

V is TRBV6-1 and J is TRBJ2-1; TRBD1 matches at 8 bases. The V gene end was trimmed by 4 bases and the J gene end by 2 bases; junction bases not matched to a gene: 1. The germline gives CDR1 MNHNS, CDR2 SASEGT. This CDR3 contains 14 residues. CDR3 region: CASSAQGAYNEQFF. The CDR3 DNA is TGTGCCAGCAGTGCACAGGGGGCCTACAATGAGCAGTTCTTC.

V is TRBV7-8 and J is TRBJ2-7; TRBD2 matches 9 bases. V dropped 3 bases and J dropped 2; count of bases not matched to a gene: 8. Germline assignment: CDR1 SGHVS and CDR2 FQNEAQ. The CDR3 runs 16 residues. CDR3 coding DNA: TGTGCCAGCAGCTTGGGTCACTTAGCGGGGGCCTACGAGCAGTACTTC. It encodes CASSLGHLAGAYEQYF.

The V call is TRBV6-6, the J call TRBJ2-7; D could derive from TRBD1 or TRBD2 (5 bases each). Per the germline V gene, CDR1 is MNHNY and CDR2 is SVGAGI (reference sequence). The CDR3 consists of 14 residues. V dropped 0 bases and J dropped 3 bases, with 9 bases sitting between them. The CDR3 sequence is CASSYSGTDYEQYF. Written as DNA, the CDR3 is TGTGCCAGCAGTTACTCCGGGACCGACTACGAGCAGTACTTC.

The J gene is TRBJ1-2, the V gene TRBV7-9, with TRBD1 matching over 9 bases. Unmatched junction bases numbered 9, after V lost 5 bases and J lost 8 bases. The length of the CDR3 is 14 residues. Germline V gene lookup returns CDR1 SEHNR and CDR2 FQNEAQ (reference sequence). The CDR3 is CASSRDRAQGGYTF. DNA of the CDR3: TGTGCCAGCAGCCGGGACAGGGCCCAGGGGGGCTACACCTTC.

This chain links TRBV7-2 with TRBJ1-6; 9 bases map to TRBD1. The junction had 6 bases not matched to a gene; V was cut back by 5 bases and J by 7 bases. The CDR3 extends over 15 amino acids. Germline-derived CDR1 and CDR2 are SGHTA and FQGNSA. The CDR3, as DNA: TGTGCCAGCAGCCGCCCCGGGACAGGGAATTCACCCCTCCACTTT. Amino acids: CASSRPGTGNSPLHF.

The chain is built from TRBV2 and TRBJ2-2; D not resolved. The germline gives CDR1 SNHLY, CDR2 FYNNEI. V was pared by 6 bases and J by 0 bases, with 11 bases between. The CDR3 spans 15 residues. CDR3 residues: CASRATDANTGELFF. In DNA, the CDR3 is TGTGCCAGCAGGGCGACGGACGCGAACACCGGGGAGCTGTTTTTT.

CDR3 loop: CASSLKGSEQYF. CDR3 DNA sequence: TGCGCCAGCAGCTTGAAAGGGAGCGAGCAGTACTTC. The rearrangement uses TRBV5-1 and TRBJ2-7; the D gene is possibly TRBD2 (5 bases). Germline CDR1 reads SGHRS; CDR2 reads YFSETQ. The V end lost 1 base, the J end lost 6 bases, and 8 bases lay between the germline ends. The CDR3 is 12 amino acids.

This clone has just a few counts. V and J are TRBV7-9 and TRBJ2-7, with D perhaps assigned TRBD1 or TRBD2 (5 bases each). Germline CDR1 is SEHNR and CDR2 is FQNEAQ (reference sequence). The CDR3 is made up of 14 amino acids. The V end was cut by 4 bases, the J end by 3 bases, with 13 bases between. The CDR3 sequence is CASSSLGRIYEQYF. CDR3 in DNA: TGTGCCAGCAGCTCCCTGGGACGGATCTACGAGCAGTACTTC.

J is TRBJ1-4 and V is TRBV9; 7 bases line up with TRBD1. Germline assignment: CDR1 SGDLS and CDR2 YYNGEE. The CDR3 runs 17 residues. V lost 1 base to trimming and J lost 7 bases; unmatched junction nucleotides: 13. Here the CDR3 reads CASSVSNRRQGGEKLFF. In nucleotides, the CDR3 is TGTGCCAGCAGCGTATCCAACAGACGACAGGGTGGTGAAAAACTGTTTTTT.

V usage is TRBV29-1 and J usage is TRBJ2-1; D is ambiguous. In germline, CDR1 is SQVTM, CDR2 ANQGSEA. The CDR3 consists of 14 residues. With 3 bases removed from V and 4 bases from J, the gap between germline ends came to 13 bases. DNA for the CDR3: TGCAGCGTTGATCGTAGCAGAGTTTACAATGAGCAGTTCTTC. It yields the protein CSVDRSRVYNEQFF.

The rearrangement links TRBV6-5 to TRBJ1-1; tentative D call: TRBD1 (6 bases). This CDR3 is built from 16 residues. V was pared by 2 bases and J by 2 bases, with 15 bases between. The germline CDR1 and CDR2 sequences are MNHEY and SVGAGI. CDR3 nucleotide sequence: TGTGCCAGCAGTTACCGGGGTACAGGGCCAAACACTGAAGCTTTCTTT. Translation gives CASSYRGTGPNTEAFF.

A single count supports this clone. The V gene is TRBV4-1, the J gene TRBJ2-2; 13 nucleotides match TRBD2. This CDR3 spans 17 amino acids. Looked up from germline, CDR1 is MGHRA and CDR2 is YSYEKL. V shed 6 bases and J 7 bases; nucleotides not matched to a gene: 11. Here the CDR3 DNA reads TGCGCCAGCAGTCTACGGGGACTAGCGGGAATCGACGGGGAGCTGTTTTTT. Its translation: CASSLRGLAGIDGELFF.

In its sample, this clone was seen once. The CDR3 sequence is CASSSSGGPYNEQFF. The CDR3 DNA follows: TGTGCCAGCAGTTCAAGCGGGGGGCCCTACAATGAGCAGTTCTTC. The chain combines TRBV28 with TRBJ2-1; 9 bases are a match to TRBD2. Per the germline V gene, CDR1 is MDHEN and CDR2 is SYDVKM. CDR3 length: 15 residues. V lost 4 bases to trimming and J lost 2 bases; unmatched junction nucleotides: 3.

The V call is TRBV30, the J call TRBJ1-3; tentatively, D is TRBD1 (5 bases). There are 14 residues in the CDR3. The germline gives CDR1 GTSNPN, CDR2 SVGIG (reference sequence). Trimming removed 0 bases at V and 1 base at J, with 7 bases between. CDR3 sequence (DNA): TGTGCCTGGAGTGTAGGGGATTCTGGAAACACCATATATTTT. It encodes CAWSVGDSGNTIYF.